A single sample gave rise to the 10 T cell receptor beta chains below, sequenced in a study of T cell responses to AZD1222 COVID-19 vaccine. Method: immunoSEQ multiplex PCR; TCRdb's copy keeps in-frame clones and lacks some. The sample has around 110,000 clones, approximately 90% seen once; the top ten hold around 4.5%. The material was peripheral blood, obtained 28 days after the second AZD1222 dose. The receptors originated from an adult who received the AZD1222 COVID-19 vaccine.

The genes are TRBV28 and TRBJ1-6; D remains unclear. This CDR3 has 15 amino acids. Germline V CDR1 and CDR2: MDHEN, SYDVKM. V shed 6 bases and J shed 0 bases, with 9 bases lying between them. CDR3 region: CASSLPSSYNSPLHF. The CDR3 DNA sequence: TGTGCCAGCAGCTTACCCAGCTCCTATAATTCACCCCTCCACTTT. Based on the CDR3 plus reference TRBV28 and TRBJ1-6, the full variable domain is DVKVTQSSRYLVKRTGEKVFLECVQDMDHENMFWYRQDPGLGLRLIYFSYDVKMKEKGDIPEGYSVSREKKERFSLILESASTNQTSMYLCASSLPSSYNSPLHFGNGTRLTVT.

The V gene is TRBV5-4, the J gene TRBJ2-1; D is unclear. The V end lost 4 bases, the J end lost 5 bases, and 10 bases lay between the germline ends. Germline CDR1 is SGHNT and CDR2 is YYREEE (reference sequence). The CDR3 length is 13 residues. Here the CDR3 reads CASSPTYDNEQFF. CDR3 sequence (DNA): TGTGCCAGCAGCCCCACTTATGACAATGAGCAGTTCTTC.

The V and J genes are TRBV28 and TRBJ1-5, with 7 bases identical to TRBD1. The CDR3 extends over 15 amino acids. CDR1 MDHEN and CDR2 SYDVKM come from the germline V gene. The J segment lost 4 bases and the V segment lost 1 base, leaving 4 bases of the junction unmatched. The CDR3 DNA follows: TGTGCCAGCAGTTTATTGACAGGGTGGAATCAGCCCCAGCATTTT. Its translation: CASSLLTGWNQPQHF.

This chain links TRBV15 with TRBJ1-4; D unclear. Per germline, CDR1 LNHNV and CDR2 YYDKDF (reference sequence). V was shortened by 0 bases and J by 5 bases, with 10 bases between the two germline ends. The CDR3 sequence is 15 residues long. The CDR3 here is CATSRDLSRNEKLFF. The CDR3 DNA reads TGTGCCACCAGCAGAGATTTATCCAGGAATGAAAAACTGTTTTTT.

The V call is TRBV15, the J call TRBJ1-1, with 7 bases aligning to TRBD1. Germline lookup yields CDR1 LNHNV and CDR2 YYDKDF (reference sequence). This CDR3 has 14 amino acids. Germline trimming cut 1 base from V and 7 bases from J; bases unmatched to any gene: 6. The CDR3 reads CATSRGQGSDEAFF. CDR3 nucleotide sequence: TGTGCCACCAGCAGAGGACAGGGTAGTGATGAAGCTTTCTTT.

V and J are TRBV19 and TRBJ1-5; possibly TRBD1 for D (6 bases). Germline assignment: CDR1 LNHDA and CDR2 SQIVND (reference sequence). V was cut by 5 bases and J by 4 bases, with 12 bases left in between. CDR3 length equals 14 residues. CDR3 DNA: TGTGCCAGTAGTCCCGACAGGTCTAATCAGCCCCAGCATTTT. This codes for CASSPDRSNQPQHF.

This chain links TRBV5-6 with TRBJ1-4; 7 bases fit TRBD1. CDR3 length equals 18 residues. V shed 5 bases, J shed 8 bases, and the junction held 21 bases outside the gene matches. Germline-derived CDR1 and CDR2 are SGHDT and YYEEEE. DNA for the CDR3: TGTGCCAGCAGTCACCTCAAATGGGGTGACAGGGTTAACGAAAAACTGTTTTTT. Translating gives CASSHLKWGDRVNEKLFF.

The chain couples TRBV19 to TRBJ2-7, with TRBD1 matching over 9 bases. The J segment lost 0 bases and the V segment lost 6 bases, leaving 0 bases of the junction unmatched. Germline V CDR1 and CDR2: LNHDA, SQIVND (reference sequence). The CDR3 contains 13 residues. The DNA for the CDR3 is TGTGCCAGTAGGGACAGGGGCTCCTACGAGCAGTACTTC. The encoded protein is CASRDRGSYEQYF.

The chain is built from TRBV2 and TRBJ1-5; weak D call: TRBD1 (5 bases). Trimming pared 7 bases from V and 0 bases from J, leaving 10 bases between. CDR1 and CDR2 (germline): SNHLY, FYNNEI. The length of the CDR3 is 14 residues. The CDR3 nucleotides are TGTGCCAGCAACGAGGGGTCTAGCAATCAGCCCCAGCATTTT. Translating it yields CASNEGSSNQPQHF.

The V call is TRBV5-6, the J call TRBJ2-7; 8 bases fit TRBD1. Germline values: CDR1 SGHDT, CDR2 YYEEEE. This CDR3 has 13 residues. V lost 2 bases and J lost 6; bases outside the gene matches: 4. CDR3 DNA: TGTGCCAGCAGCTTAGGACAGGGAACCGAGCAGTACTTC. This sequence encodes CASSLGQGTEQYF.